This TCR beta chain derives from a study of CD8+CD57+ T cells in acquired aplastic anemia. This clonotype came up many times. The CDR3 consists of 17 residues. The ends were cut back, 2 bases at V and 0 bases at J, with 11 bases in the middle. The V gene's germline CDR1 is MNHEY and CDR2 SVGAGI. Profiles of TCR beta VDJ and CDR3 were generated from a genomic DNA template. MiXCR, applied by TCRdb to the reads, yields one record per CDR3 protein. Of 250,000 to 300,000 distinct CDR3 sequences in the sample, about 50% were seen once. Patients chosen for sequencing had CD8+CD57+ cells that had expanded, as shown by flow cytometry. There was no therapy given to any patient before the blood sampling took place.

This receptor was taken from a human donor with aplastic anemia. Sequenced input: sorted CD4+, CD8+, or CD8+CD57+ T cells (not recorded which) from PBMCs. J is TRBJ1-6 and V is TRBV6-5; the D is unclear. CDR3 in DNA: TGTGCCAGCAGTTACACGGACGTAAGCTCCTATAATTCACCCCTCCACTTT. Translated, it gives CASSYTDVSSYNSPLHF.